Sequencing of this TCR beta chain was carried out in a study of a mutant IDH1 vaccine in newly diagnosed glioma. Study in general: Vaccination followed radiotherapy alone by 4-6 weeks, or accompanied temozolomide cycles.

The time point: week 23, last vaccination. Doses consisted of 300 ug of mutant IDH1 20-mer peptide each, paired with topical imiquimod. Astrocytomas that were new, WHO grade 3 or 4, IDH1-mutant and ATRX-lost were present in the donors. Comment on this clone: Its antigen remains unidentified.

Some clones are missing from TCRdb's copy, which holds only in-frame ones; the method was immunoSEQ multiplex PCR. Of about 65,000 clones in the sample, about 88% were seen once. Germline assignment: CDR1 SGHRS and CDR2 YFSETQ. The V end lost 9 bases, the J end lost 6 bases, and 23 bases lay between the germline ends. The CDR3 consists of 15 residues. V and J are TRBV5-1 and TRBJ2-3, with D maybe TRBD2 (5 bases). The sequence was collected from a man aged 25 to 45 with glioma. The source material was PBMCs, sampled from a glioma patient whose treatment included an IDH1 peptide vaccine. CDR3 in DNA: TGCGCCACCTCCCTCAGCGGAAATACGGGGGATACGCAGTATTTT. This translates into CATSLSGNTGDTQYF.